The rows below give T cell receptor beta chains drawn from one sample of a study of blood T cell repertoires in COVID-19. Assay: immunoSEQ multiplex PCR; the TCRdb copy retains only in-frame clones and omits some. The sample shows about 70,000 clones, 87% of them seen only once. The sample was peripheral blood. The source of these receptors is a woman older than 75 with acute or convalescent COVID-19. The CDR3 runs from the conserved cysteine through the conserved F or W. Each record gives: J gene, D gene, V gene, CDR3 length, clone size, CDR3 DNA, CDR3 protein. D genes are given only for firm matches. Size is omitted from some rows. Given values are once, few, many or a class for expanded clones.

TRBJ2-5,.,TRBV5-4,14,.,TGTGCCAGCAGCTTGGGGTCCAGTCAAGAGACCCAGTACTTC,CASSLGSSQETQYF
TRBJ2-7,TRBD1,TRBV7-2,14,.,TGTGCCAGCAGCTGGGGACAGGGTTATGGCGAGCAGTACTTC,CASSWGQGYGEQYF
TRBJ2-2,TRBD1,TRBV29-1,15,.,TGCAGCGTTGAAGGAAGTCCGGGACAGGGTGTAAAGCTGTTTTTT,CSVEGSPGQGVKLFF
TRBJ2-2,.,TRBV28,13,.,TGTGCCACGTTCGGACAGAACACCGGGGAGCTGTTTTTT,CATFGQNTGELFF
TRBJ1-1,.,TRBV4-1,13,.,TGCGCCAGCAGCCACCGGGGGGTCACTGAAGCTTTCTTT,CASSHRGVTEAFF
TRBJ1-1,.,TRBV25-1,13,once,TGTGCCAGCAGGTTGGGAGGTTTCACTGAAGCTTTCTTT,CASRLGGFTEAFF
TRBJ2-7,.,TRBV18,15,.,TGTGCCAGCTCACGTTCCGGGACATCGTATTCCGAGCAGTACTTC,CASSRSGTSYSEQYF
TRBJ1-5,TRBD1,TRBV7-8,13,once,TGTGCCAGCAGCCCGGACAGGAATCAGCCCCAGCATTTT,CASSPDRNQPQHF
TRBJ1-1,.,TRBV6-5,14,.,TGTGCCAGCAGTCGAGACATTTCCTACACTGAAGCTTTCTTT,CASSRDISYTEAFF
TRBJ1-3,.,TRBV5-1,15,.,TGCGCCAGCAGTTTAGGGGCCGTCTCTGGAAACACCATATATTTT,CASSLGAVSGNTIYF
TRBJ2-2,TRBD2,TRBV19,18,.,TGTGCCAGTACCCTATTAGCGGGGGGCCTATCGAACACCGGGGAGCTGTTTTTT,CASTLLAGGLSNTGELFF
TRBJ1-1,.,TRBV6-5,14,.,TGTGCCAGCAGTTACGCAGATACGAACACTGAAGCTTTCTTT,CASSYADTNTEAFF
TRBJ2-1,.,TRBV11-1,15,.,TGTGCCAGCAGCTTAGGTAGTCCTTCCTACAATGAGCAGTTCTTC,CASSLGSPSYNEQFF
TRBJ1-2,TRBD1,TRBV5-1,16,.,TGCGCCAGCAGCCCCCCGGGACAGGGTGTCTCTATTGGCTACACCTTC,CASSPPGQGVSIGYTF
TRBJ1-5,.,TRBV2,14,once,TGTGCCAGTACCAAAGAGGGGGGGCTTCAGCCCCAGCATTTT,CASTKEGGLQPQHF
TRBJ1-6,.,TRBV27,16,.,TGTGCCAGCCGACCCCTCAGACAGATGATTAATTCACCCCTCCACTTT,CASRPLRQMINSPLHF
TRBJ1-5,TRBD1,TRBV18,15,.,TGTGCCAGCTCACCACAAGGGACAGCGAATCAGCCCCAGCATTTT,CASSPQGTANQPQHF
TRBJ1-2,.,TRBV2,13,few,TGTGCCAGCAGCGAGACAGATCACTATGGCTACACCTTC,CASSETDHYGYTF
TRBJ2-7,TRBD1,TRBV28,14,.,TGTGCCAGCAGTTTTGGGACAGCAAAAGACAGGCAGTACTTC,CASSFGTAKDRQYF
TRBJ2-3,.,TRBV7-6,16,.,TGTGCCAGCAGCTTAGGGGCGGGTTTTACGCCAGATACGCAGTATTTT,CASSLGAGFTPDTQYF
TRBJ2-1,TRBD2,TRBV5-5,14,.,TGTGCCAGCAGCTTGTCTAGCGGACTCAATGAGCAGTTCTTC,CASSLSSGLNEQFF
TRBJ1-2,.,TRBV12-3/TRBV12-4,13,few,TGTGCCAGCAGTGGCACGACGGGAGTTGGCTACACCTTC,CASSGTTGVGYTF
TRBJ2-5,TRBD2,TRBV28,14,.,TGTGCCAGCAGTTTCGCGGGGGGGCCGGAGACCCAGTACTTC,CASSFAGGPETQYF
TRBJ1-2,TRBD1,TRBV7-2,14,.,TGTGCCAGCAGCCAAATCGACAGGGGAGGTGGCTACACCTTC,CASSQIDRGGGYTF
TRBJ2-3,TRBD2,TRBV9,19,.,TGTGCCAGCAGCGTAGACGGTCTAGCGGGACCCAGACCCACAGATACGCAGTATTTT,CASSVDGLAGPRPTDTQYF
TRBJ1-2,TRBD1,TRBV2,14,.,TGTGCCAGCAGTGGGACAGGGGGTCCCTATGGCTACACCTTC,CASSGTGGPYGYTF
TRBJ2-7,.,TRBV7-9,13,.,TGTGCCAGCAGGGACAGTCTCTCCTACGAGCAGTACTTC,CASRDSLSYEQYF
TRBJ2-3,TRBD2,TRBV28,20,.,TGTGCCAGCAGTTTAATGTGGAGACTAGCGGGGGCCTCTAGCACAGATACGCAGTATTTT,CASSLMWRLAGASSTDTQYF
TRBJ2-5,.,TRBV20-1,11,.,TGCAGTGCTAGAGATGCCCAGCGGGTGGACTTC,CSARDAQRVDF
TRBJ2-3,TRBD2,TRBV6-2/TRBV6-3,19,.,TGTGCCAGCAGTTACCCAATACAGGCCCGGACTAGCAACACAGATACGCAGTATTTT,CASSYPIQARTSNTDTQYF
TRBJ2-7,TRBD1,TRBV7-2,15,.,TGTGCCAGCAGCCTCCGGACAGGGTTTGAGCACGAGCAGTACTTC,CASSLRTGFEHEQYF
TRBJ2-2,.,TRBV6-5,15,.,TGTGCCAGCAGAGAGCGGGGACATAACACCGGGGAGCTGTTTTTT,CASRERGHNTGELFF
TRBJ2-7,.,TRBV7-2,12,.,TGTGCCAGCAGCCCCTTAGCAGGAGGGCAGTACTTC,CASSPLAGGQYF
TRBJ2-7,TRBD1,TRBV27,16,.,TGTGCCAGCACCCCGCGGTCTGGGACAGGCGACTACGAGCAGTACTTC,CASTPRSGTGDYEQYF
TRBJ2-7,TRBD1,TRBV6-6,13,.,TGTGCCAGCAGTCGGGACAGGGGGTTCGAGCAGTACTTC,CASSRDRGFEQYF
TRBJ2-7,TRBD1,TRBV3-1/TRBV3-2,15,.,TGTGCCAGCAGCCGTGGACAGGGGGCTTTCTACGAGCAGTACTTC,CASSRGQGAFYEQYF
TRBJ2-3,TRBD1,TRBV9,17,.,TGTGCCAGCAGCGCCAGACAGGGGGCAACGATCACAGATACGCAGTATTTT,CASSARQGATITDTQYF
TRBJ2-1,.,TRBV6-5,11,.,TGTGCCAGCGGTTTAAGCCATGAGCAGTTCTTC,CASGLSHEQFF
TRBJ2-2,TRBD2,TRBV19,18,.,TGTGCCAGTAGTTTAAATGGACTAGCGGGTACGAACACCGGGGAGCTGTTTTTT,CASSLNGLAGTNTGELFF
TRBJ1-1,TRBD1,TRBV4-3,18,.,TGCGCCAGCAGCCGCCAAACCGGGACAGGGGTTGGGGGCACTGAAGCTTTCTTT,CASSRQTGTGVGGTEAFF
TRBJ2-3,TRBD1,TRBV19,15,.,TGTGCCAGCTCGGACAGGGTGGGTTTCGGGAATACGCAGTATTTT,CASSDRVGFGNTQYF
TRBJ2-5,TRBD1,TRBV28,16,.,TGTGCCAGCAGCAAGGACAGGGCTAGGTGGCAAGAGACCCAGTACTTC,CASSKDRARWQETQYF
TRBJ1-3,TRBD1,TRBV5-4,16,.,TGTGCCAGCAGCGTCGGACAGGGCCGCTCTGGAAACACCATATATTTT,CASSVGQGRSGNTIYF